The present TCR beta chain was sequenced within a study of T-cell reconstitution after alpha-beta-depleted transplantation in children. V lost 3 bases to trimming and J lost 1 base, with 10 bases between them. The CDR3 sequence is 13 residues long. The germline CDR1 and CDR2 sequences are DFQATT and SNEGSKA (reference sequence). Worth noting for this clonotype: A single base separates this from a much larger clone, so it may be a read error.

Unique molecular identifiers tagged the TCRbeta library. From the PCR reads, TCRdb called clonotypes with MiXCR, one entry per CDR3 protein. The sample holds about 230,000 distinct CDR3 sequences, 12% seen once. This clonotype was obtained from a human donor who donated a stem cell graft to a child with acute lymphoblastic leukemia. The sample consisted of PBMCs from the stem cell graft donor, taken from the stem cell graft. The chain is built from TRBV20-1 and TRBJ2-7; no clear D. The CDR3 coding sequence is TGCAGTGCTAGCCAATGGGCGTCCTACGAGCAGTACTTC. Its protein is CSASQWASYEQYF.